Sequencing of this T cell receptor (beta chain) was carried out in a study of technical replicates of blood from several donors. Germline V CDR1 and CDR2: MDHEN, SYDVKM. V dropped 4 bases and J dropped 3 bases, with 16 bases sitting between them. This CDR3 is built from 15 residues. Generated by immunoSEQ multiplex PCR, the TCRdb table keeps only in-frame clones and is missing some. The table shows more than 65,000 clones, with more than 90% occurring only once. The origin of this receptor is a human donor in good health. What was sequenced was T cells isolated from PBMCs. V usage is TRBV28 and J usage is TRBJ2-7, with D perhaps TRBD1 (6 bases). The CDR3 nucleotides are TGTGCCAGCAGTTCCCTACGGCAGGGGATCTACGAGCAGTACTTC. It codes for CASSSLRQGIYEQYF.